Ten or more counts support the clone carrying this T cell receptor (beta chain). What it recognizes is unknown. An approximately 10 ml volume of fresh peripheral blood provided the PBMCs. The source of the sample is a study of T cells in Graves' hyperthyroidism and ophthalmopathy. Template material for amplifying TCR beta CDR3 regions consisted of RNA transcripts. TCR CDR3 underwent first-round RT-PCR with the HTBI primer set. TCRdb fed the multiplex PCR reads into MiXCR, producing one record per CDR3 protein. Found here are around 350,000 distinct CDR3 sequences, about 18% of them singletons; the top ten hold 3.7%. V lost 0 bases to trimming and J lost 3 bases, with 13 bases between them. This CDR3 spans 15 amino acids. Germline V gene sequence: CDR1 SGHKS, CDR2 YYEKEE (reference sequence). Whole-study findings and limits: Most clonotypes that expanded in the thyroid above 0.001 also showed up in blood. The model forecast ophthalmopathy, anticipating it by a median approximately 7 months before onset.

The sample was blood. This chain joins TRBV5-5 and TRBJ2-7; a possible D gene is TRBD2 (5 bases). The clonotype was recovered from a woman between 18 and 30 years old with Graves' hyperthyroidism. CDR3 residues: CASSLAGREDYEQYF. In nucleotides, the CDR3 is TGTGCCAGCAGCTTGGCGGGTCGGGAAGACTACGAGCAGTACTTC. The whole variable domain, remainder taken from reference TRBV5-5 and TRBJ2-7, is DAGVTQSPTHLIKTRGQQVTLRCSPISGHKSVSWYQQVLGQGPQFIFQYYEKEERGRGNFPDRFSARQFPNYSSELNVNALLLGDSALYLCASSLAGREDYEQYFGPGTRLTVT.